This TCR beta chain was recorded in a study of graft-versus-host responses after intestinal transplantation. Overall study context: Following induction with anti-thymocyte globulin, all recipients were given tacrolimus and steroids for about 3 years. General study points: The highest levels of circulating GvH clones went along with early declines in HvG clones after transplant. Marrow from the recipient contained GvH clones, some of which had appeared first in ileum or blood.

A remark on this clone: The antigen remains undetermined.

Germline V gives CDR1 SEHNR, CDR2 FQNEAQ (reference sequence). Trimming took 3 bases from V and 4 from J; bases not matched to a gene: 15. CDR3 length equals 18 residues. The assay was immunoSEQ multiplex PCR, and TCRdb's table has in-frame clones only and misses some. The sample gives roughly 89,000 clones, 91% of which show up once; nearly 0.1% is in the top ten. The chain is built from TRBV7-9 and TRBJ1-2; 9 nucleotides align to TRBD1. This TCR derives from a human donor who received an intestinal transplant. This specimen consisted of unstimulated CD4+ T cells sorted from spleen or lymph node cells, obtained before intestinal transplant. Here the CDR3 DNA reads TGTGCCAGCAGCTTCGCCATACTGACAGGGGGTGCATCCTATGGCTACACCTTC. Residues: CASSFAILTGGASYGYTF. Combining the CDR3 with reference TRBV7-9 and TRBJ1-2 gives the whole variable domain DTGVSQNPRHKITKRGQNVTFRCDPISEHNRLYWYRQTLGQGPEFLTYFQNEAQLEKSRLLSDRFSAERPKGSFSTLEIQRTEQGDSAMYLCASSFAILTGGASYGYTFGSGTRLTVV.